These 9 T cell receptor beta chains share one sample of origin, sequenced in a study of Ad26.COV2.S vaccination and SARS-CoV-2 variants. Method: immunoSEQ multiplex PCR; TCRdb's copy keeps in-frame clones and lacks some. The sample carries 450,000 to 550,000 clones, roughly nine tenths recorded once. The sample's treatment: around 19 received Ad26.COV2.S at low or high dose, single or two shots; about 5 received placebo; per-sample allocation not given. Day 63 after the first injection of vaccine or placebo was the sampling time. The sample in question was peripheral blood, obtained in a trial of Ad26.COV2.S vaccine versus placebo. The receptors were gathered from a person between 18 and 59 years old who received the Ad26.COV2.S COVID-19 vaccine or a placebo.

This clone was seen once. The chain employs TRBV7-9 and TRBJ2-7, with D hard to call. The CDR3 runs 12 residues. The V end lost 1 base, the J end lost 4 bases, and 5 bases lay between the germline ends. Germline values: CDR1 SEHNR, CDR2 FQNEAQ (reference sequence). The CDR3 is CASSLDHYEQYF. In DNA, the CDR3 is TGTGCCAGCAGCTTAGACCATTACGAGCAGTACTTC.

The V call is TRBV2, the J call TRBJ2-5, with 11 nucleotides matching TRBD2. The trim removed 6 bases at V and 5 bases at J, leaving 8 bases unmatched. This CDR3 is built from 15 residues. Germline-derived CDR1 and CDR2 are SNHLY and FYNNEI. Here the CDR3 DNA reads TGTGCCAGCAGCGGGACTAGCGGTGCGGTGGAGACCCAGTACTTC. Protein sequence: CASSGTSGAVETQYF.

This rearrangement joins TRBV14 to TRBJ1-3; no definite D call. CDR1 and CDR2 from the germline V gene are SGHDN and FVKESK. Trimming took 4 bases from V and 0 from J, leaving 16 bases between them. The CDR3 is 17 amino acids. The CDR3 loop is CASSLGGLTDSGNTIYF. The CDR3 DNA sequence: TGTGCCAGCAGCCTGGGAGGACTTACAGACTCTGGAAACACCATATATTTT.

The chain employs TRBV18 and TRBJ1-2; D possibly corresponds to TRBD1 (6 bases). The germline V and J ends were trimmed by 3 bases and 1 base, with 6 bases remaining between them. CDR3 length: 13 amino acids. The germline V gene encodes CDR1 KGHSH and CDR2 LQKENI. The chain's CDR3 is CASSPDSNYGYTF. In nucleotides, the CDR3 is TGTGCCAGCTCACCGGACAGTAACTATGGCTACACCTTC.

This clone has only one observation. This chain joins TRBV4-1 and TRBJ2-2, with D possibly called TRBD1 or TRBD2 (5 bases each). In germline, CDR1 is MGHRA, CDR2 YSYEKL. V was shortened by 1 base and J by 3 bases, with 6 bases between the two germline ends. The CDR3 runs to 14 residues. CDR3 region: CASSQAGHTGELFF. As DNA, the CDR3 is TGCGCCAGCAGCCAAGCGGGGCACACCGGGGAGCTGTTTTTT.

The rearrangement links TRBV7-3 to TRBJ2-3; 10 bases are shared with TRBD1. J lost 4 bases, V lost 5 bases, and 9 bases had no gene match. The CDR3 contains 16 residues. Germline V gene sequence: CDR1 SGHTA, CDR2 FQGTGA. This chain's CDR3 is CASSHWKGQGPDTQYF. DNA for the CDR3: TGTGCCAGCAGCCACTGGAAGGGACAGGGGCCAGATACGCAGTATTTT.

This chain connects TRBV30 to TRBJ2-4; 11 positions agree with TRBD1. Germline V CDR1 and CDR2: GTSNPN, SVGIG (reference sequence). V shed 3 bases, J shed 5 bases, and the junction held 6 bases outside the gene matches. The CDR3 consists of 15 residues. CDR3 residues: CAWSPGTGGQNIQYF. The CDR3 DNA reads TGTGCCTGGAGCCCTGGGACAGGGGGGCAAAACATTCAGTACTTC.

CDR3 DNA sequence: TGCGCCAGCAGTTGGGGGGACAGGTCCTACAATGAGCAGTTCTTC. Protein product: CASSWGDRSYNEQFF. J is TRBJ2-1 and V is TRBV5-1; 8 nucleotides agree with TRBD1. The CDR3 runs 15 residues. Germline V CDR1 and CDR2: SGHRS, YFSETQ. The J segment lost 1 base and the V segment lost 5 bases, leaving 5 bases of the junction unmatched.

This rearrangement joins TRBV9 to TRBJ2-7; unclear D gene. Trimming cost V 2 bases and J 2 bases, with 8 bases left between them. CDR1 and CDR2 from the germline V gene are SGDLS and YYNGEE. CDR3 length: 13 amino acids. CDR3 nucleotides: TGTGCCAGCAGCGTTGGCAGCCCCTACGAGCAGTACTTC. It specifies CASSVGSPYEQYF.